Following are 6 T cell receptor beta chains from one sample sequenced in a study of cytomegalovirus exposure and HLA in healthy donors. TCRdb keeps only in-frame clones here, not all; method: immunoSEQ multiplex PCR. The table lists some 110,000 clones, 70% to 90% of them singletons, with nearly 4.5% in the top ten. Material: PBMCs. Receptors were obtained from a man aged 18 to 30 in good health and CMV-seropositive.

This chain links TRBV7-2 with TRBJ2-3; 8 positions match TRBD2. Germline-derived CDR1 and CDR2 are SGHTA and FQGNSA. The junction had 4 bases not matched to a gene; V was cut back by 1 base and J by 1 base. This CDR3 contains 16 residues. CDR3 sequence: CASSLDRRGGTDTQYF. The CDR3 DNA follows: TGTGCCAGCAGCTTAGATCGGCGGGGGGGCACAGATACGCAGTATTTT.

This rearrangement joins TRBV7-9 to TRBJ2-1; D possibly corresponds to TRBD2 (6 bases). This CDR3 spans 11 amino acids. V shed 6 bases and J shed 9 bases, with 9 bases lying between them. Looked up from germline, CDR1 is SEHNR and CDR2 is FQNEAQ (reference sequence). The CDR3 region is CASRLGGEQFF. CDR3 DNA: TGTGCCAGCAGACTGGGGGGTGAGCAGTTCTTC.

The chain uses TRBV7-2 and TRBJ1-2; D gene unclear. Per germline, CDR1 SGHTA and CDR2 FQGNSA. The CDR3 runs 14 residues. The germline V and J ends were trimmed by 5 bases and 3 bases, with 13 bases remaining between them. CDR3 sequence (DNA): TGTGCCAGCAGCGCCGCGGGGAGTGACTATGGCTACACCTTC. Encoded protein: CASSAAGSDYGYTF.

The rearrangement joins TRBV6-1 to TRBJ2-2; no clear D gene. The CDR3 length is 13 residues. Germline CDR1 MNHNS, CDR2 SASEGT. Trimming took 7 bases from V and 6 from J, leaving 12 bases between them. The CDR3 DNA sequence: TGTGCCAGCAACCGAATTGGCTCCGGGGAGCTGTTTTTT. Its protein is CASNRIGSGELFF.

The CDR3: CASSPPGNNQPQHF. CDR3 in DNA: TGTGCCAGCAGTCCTCCAGGCAACAATCAGCCCCAGCATTTT. V and J are TRBV28 and TRBJ1-5, with D hard to call. Germline CDR1 reads MDHEN; CDR2 reads SYDVKM. There are 14 residues in the CDR3. V shed 5 bases and J shed 3 bases, with 11 bases lying between them. Drawing the rest from reference TRBV28 and TRBJ1-5, the complete variable domain is DVKVTQSSRYLVKRTGEKVFLECVQDMDHENMFWYRQDPGLGLRLIYFSYDVKMKEKGDIPEGYSVSREKKERFSLILESASTNQTSMYLCASSPPGNNQPQHFGDGTRLSIL.

The chain employs TRBV7-9 and TRBJ1-4; maybe TRBD1 (6 bases). The germline CDR1 and CDR2 sequences are SEHNR and FQNEAQ (reference sequence). V was clipped by 4 bases and J by 8 bases, with 14 bases between them. The CDR3 sequence is 14 residues long. The CDR3 DNA reads as TGTGCCAGCAGCTCCACAGGGATGGAGGAAAAACTGTTTTTT. Its translation: CASSSTGMEEKLFF.